These 25 T cell receptor beta chains were sequenced from one sample in a study of cytomegalovirus exposure and HLA in healthy donors. PCR was performed using 60 Vbeta and 13 Jbeta primers. The table came from immunoSEQ multiplex PCR; TCRdb's copy has only in-frame clones and leaves some out. The sample has 200,000 or so clones, 82% seen once; the top ten hold roughly 0.095%. The specimen sequenced was PBMCs. These receptors were taken from a boy between 2 and 10 years old in good health and CMV-seronegative.

The chain links TRBV11-2 to TRBJ2-7, with D maybe TRBD2 (6 bases). The V gene lost 3 bases and the J gene lost 4 bases, with 19 bases spanning the gap. Germline V gives CDR1 SGHAT, CDR2 FQNNGV. The CDR3 loop spans 16 amino acids. CDR3 in DNA: TGTGCCAGCAGCTTCCCCCGGGGGAGCGGCCATTACGAGCAGTACTTC. Encoded protein: CASSFPRGSGHYEQYF.

The chain joins TRBV28 to TRBJ1-4; no clear D gene. This CDR3 is built from 11 residues. Germline-derived CDR1 and CDR2 are MDHEN and SYDVKM. V shed 6 bases and J shed 5 bases, with 4 bases lying between them. CDR3 residues: CASRRNEKLFF. In DNA form, the CDR3 reads TGTGCCAGCAGGCGGAATGAAAAACTGTTTTTT.

This clone appeared a single time. This chain joins TRBV5-5 and TRBJ1-2; tentative D call: TRBD1 (6 bases). Trimming took off 1 base at V and 4 bases at J, with 11 bases between the two ends. The V gene's germline CDR1 is SGHKS and CDR2 YYEKEE (reference sequence). The CDR3 totals 14 residues. CDR3 region: CASSLNRELYGYTF. The CDR3 bases are TGTGCCAGCAGCTTGAACAGGGAACTCTATGGCTACACCTTC.

The V gene is TRBV30, the J gene TRBJ2-7, with 7 bases aligning to TRBD1. The ends lost 7 bases at V and 4 bases at J; junction bases unmatched: 7. CDR1 is GTSNPN, CDR2 SVGIG, per germline (reference sequence). This CDR3 has 12 residues. CDR3 sequence: CALTRGPYEQYF. CDR3 coding DNA: TGTGCCTTGACAAGGGGGCCTTACGAGCAGTACTTC.

V gene TRBV27 combines with J gene TRBJ2-7; 7 bases align to TRBD1. The ends lost 5 bases at V and 3 bases at J; junction bases unmatched: 7. Germline V gene lookup returns CDR1 MNHEY and CDR2 SMNVEV (reference sequence). This CDR3 has 14 residues. Here the CDR3 DNA reads TGTGCCAGCAGTACGGAGACAGGGAGCTACGAGCAGTACTTC. Translation gives CASSTETGSYEQYF.

This clone was seen only a few times. The rearrangement joins TRBV5-8 to TRBJ2-1; the D gene is possibly TRBD2 (6 bases). Trimming took off 0 bases at V and 9 bases at J, with 7 bases between the two ends. The length of the CDR3 is 12 residues. Germline assignment: CDR1 SGHTS and CDR2 YDEGEE. CDR3 loop: CASSLAGSEQFF. In DNA form, the CDR3 reads TGTGCCAGCAGCTTGGCCGGGAGTGAGCAGTTCTTC.

This clone has just a few counts. The V call is TRBV11-2, the J call TRBJ2-3; D perhaps matches TRBD2 (5 bases). CDR3 length: 15 amino acids. The germline gives CDR1 SGHAT, CDR2 FQNNGV. V was pared by 1 base and J by 8 bases, with 16 bases between. DNA of the CDR3: TGTGCCAGCAGCTTAGCCCGTGGGAGCGAGGGTACGCAGTATTTT. It yields the protein CASSLARGSEGTQYF.

J is TRBJ2-7 and V is TRBV10-3, with D tentatively TRBD1 (5 bases). CDR3 length: 13 amino acids. V gave up 7 bases and J gave up 3 bases, with 13 bases separating them. Germline CDR1 reads ENHRY; CDR2 reads SYGVKD. The CDR3 nucleotides read TGTGCCATCACCTCGACAGTAAGCTACGAGCAGTACTTC. It translates to CAITSTVSYEQYF.

This rearrangement joins TRBV10-2 to TRBJ2-7, with 13 bases that match TRBD2. In germline, CDR1 is WSHSY, CDR2 SAAADI. V was pared by 7 bases and J by 4 bases, with 19 bases of the junction left unmatched. The CDR3 totals 19 residues. CDR3 nucleotides: TGCGCCAGCATTGGGGACACCGGGACTAGCGGGGCCGCGGCGTACGAGCAGTACTTC. This sequence encodes CASIGDTGTSGAAAYEQYF.

The CDR3 reads CATSRDPGMPLHF. CDR3 sequence (DNA): TGTGCCACCAGCAGAGATCCGGGGATGCCCCTCCACTTT. The rearrangement uses TRBV15 and TRBJ1-6; D unclear. V was cut by 0 bases and J by 13 bases, with 10 bases left in between. The germline CDR1 and CDR2 sequences are LNHNV and YYDKDF (reference sequence). CDR3 size: 13 residues.

V usage is TRBV29-1 and J usage is TRBJ2-4; D not resolved. The germline V gene has CDR1 SQVTM and CDR2 ANQGSEA. CDR3 length: 14 amino acids. The ends were cut back, 4 bases at V and 0 bases at J, with 10 bases in the middle. CDR3 amino acids: CSVAHRVAKNIQYF. In nucleotides, the CDR3 is TGCAGCGTTGCCCACCGGGTAGCCAAAAACATTCAGTACTTC.

The chain recombines TRBV18 with TRBJ1-1, with 7 bases aligning to TRBD1. The CDR3 spans 15 residues. Trimming removed 3 bases from V and 2 bases from J; junction bases left unmatched: 6. Per germline, CDR1 KGHSH and CDR2 LQKENI. CDR3 nucleotides: TGTGCCAGCTCACCTCCCGGGACAGATAACACTGAAGCTTTCTTT. This translates into CASSPPGTDNTEAFF. Full variable domain (rest looked up from reference TRBV18 and TRBJ1-1): NAGVMQNPRHLVRRRGQEARLRCSPMKGHSHVYWYRQLPEEGLKFMVYLQKENIIDESGMPKERFSAEFPKEGPSILRIQQVVRGDSAAYFCASSPPGTDNTEAFFGQGTRLTVV.

J is TRBJ2-3 and V is TRBV9, with TRBD1 identical over 8 bases. The CDR3 runs to 15 residues. The V and J ends lost 4 bases and 1 base, in that order; junction bases with no gene match: 5. Germline-derived CDR1 and CDR2 are SGDLS and YYNGEE. For the CDR3, the DNA is TGTGCCAGCAGCCCAGGACAGGGACGCACAGATACGCAGTATTTT. Protein: CASSPGQGRTDTQYF.

The chain has TRBV11-1 and TRBJ1-5; no clear D gene. V was clipped by 3 bases and J by 4 bases, with 7 bases between them. The CDR3 totals 13 residues. Per the germline V gene, CDR1 is SGHAT and CDR2 is FQDESV (reference sequence). In DNA, the CDR3 is TGTGCCAGCAGCTTGAGGGATAATCAGCCCCAGCATTTT. Its protein product is CASSLRDNQPQHF.

The chain joins TRBV15 to TRBJ2-7; D may be TRBD2 (7 bases). Looked up from germline, CDR1 is LNHNV and CDR2 is YYDKDF (reference sequence). Trimming removed 4 bases from V and 0 bases from J, with 13 bases in between. There are 15 residues in the CDR3. CDR3 in DNA: TGTGCCACCAGCATAGGGGGGGACATCTCCTACGAGCAGTACTTC. It is translated as CATSIGGDISYEQYF.

Turning to this clone: Other nucleotide sequences from this sample produce the same CDR3. The chain uses TRBV5-6 and TRBJ2-5; 9 bases match TRBD2. Germline V lookup: CDR1 SGHDT, CDR2 YYEEEE. The CDR3 has 14 amino acids. V lost 2 bases to trimming and J lost 1 base; unmatched junction nucleotides: 0. CDR3 in amino acids: CASSLAGGQETQYF. In nucleotides, the CDR3 is TGTGCCAGCAGCTTAGCGGGGGGCCAAGAGACCCAGTACTTC.

The chain carries TRBV6-5 and TRBJ1-1; D not resolved. V was cut by 6 bases and J by 0 bases, with 14 bases left in between. Germline values: CDR1 MNHEY, CDR2 SVGAGI. CDR3 length equals 15 residues. CDR3 nucleotide sequence: TGTGCCAGCAGAAACCTCCGACTGGTGAACACTGAAGCTTTCTTT. It codes for CASRNLRLVNTEAFF.

The genes are TRBV5-1 and TRBJ2-5; no reliable D call. V was pared by 0 bases and J by 0 bases, with 9 bases between. This CDR3 is 15 amino acids long. CDR1 is SGHRS, CDR2 YFSETQ, per germline. CDR3: CASSLGAADQETQYF. The DNA of the CDR3 is TGCGCCAGCAGCTTGGGGGCAGCCGACCAAGAGACCCAGTACTTC.

The CDR3 nucleotides are TGTGCCAGCAGCCAAGATAGGGGGTATCCTCGCGAGCAGTACTTC. Its protein is CASSQDRGYPREQYF. The J gene is TRBJ2-7, the V gene TRBV4-2; possible D gene TRBD1, 6 bases. This CDR3 comprises 15 residues. The germline V and J ends were trimmed by 0 bases and 6 bases, with 15 bases remaining between them. In germline, CDR1 is LGHNA, CDR2 YNFKEQ.

This clone is a singleton in its sample. The chain employs TRBV5-1 and TRBJ2-7, with TRBD2 identical over 9 bases. V shed 0 bases, J shed 1 base, and the junction held 2 bases outside the gene matches. This CDR3 is 15 amino acids long. Germline V gene data show CDR1 as SGHRS and CDR2 as YFSETQ. CDR3 in amino acids: CASSLASGGSYEQYF. Written as DNA, the CDR3 is TGCGCCAGCAGCTTGGCGAGCGGGGGGTCCTACGAGCAGTACTTC. The complete variable domain, with remaining parts taken from reference TRBV5-1 and TRBJ2-7, reads KAGVTQTPRYLIKTRGQQVTLSCSPISGHRSVSWYQQTPGQGLQFLFEYFSETQRNKGNFPGRFSGRQFSNSRSEMNVSTLELGDSALYLCASSLASGGSYEQYFGPGTRLTVT.

This chain uses TRBV11-2 with TRBJ2-4; 10 bases line up with TRBD2. Trimming removed 0 bases from V and 0 bases from J; junction bases left unmatched: 8. In germline, CDR1 is SGHAT, CDR2 FQNNGV. The CDR3 consists of 19 residues. The CDR3 is CASSLDGLAGAIAKNIQYF. The CDR3 region has the DNA TGTGCCAGCAGCTTAGATGGGCTAGCGGGGGCCATAGCCAAAAACATTCAGTACTTC.

The chain links TRBV5-1 to TRBJ2-5; TRBD1 aligns across 9 bases. The CDR3 totals 13 residues. J gave up 4 bases and V 6 bases, and 4 bases lay outside the gene matches. CDR1 and CDR2 (germline): SGHRS, YFSETQ. The DNA for the CDR3 is TGCGCCAGCAACACAGGGGGCTCAGAGACCCAGTACTTC. Protein product: CASNTGGSETQYF.

V is TRBV5-4 and J is TRBJ1-2; possibly TRBD1 for D (5 bases). The CDR3 extends over 16 amino acids. The V gene's germline CDR1 is SGHNT and CDR2 YYREEE (reference sequence). The V end was cut by 0 bases, the J end by 4 bases, with 16 bases between. Written as DNA, the CDR3 is TGTGCCAGCAGCTTGGATATGGGGCCTCCGGGCTATGGCTACACCTTC. It encodes CASSLDMGPPGYGYTF.

The genes are TRBV4-2 and TRBJ1-2; D is ambiguous. Germline V gene lookup returns CDR1 LGHNA and CDR2 YNFKEQ. Deletions cut 2 bases from V and 8 bases from J, with 9 bases between. CDR3 length: 12 amino acids. This CDR3 is CASSQTRRGYTF. Here the CDR3 DNA reads TGTGCCAGCAGCCAAACGCGCCGGGGCTACACCTTC.

V gene TRBV5-1 combines with J gene TRBJ2-7; 7 bases match TRBD1. Per the germline V gene, CDR1 is SGHRS and CDR2 is YFSETQ. The CDR3 spans 14 residues. V was clipped by 1 base and J by 0 bases; unmatched bases: 1. The CDR3 is CASSLTGDSYEQYF. The CDR3 DNA is TGCGCCAGCAGCTTGACAGGGGACTCCTACGAGCAGTACTTC.